Included here is one T cell receptor (beta chain) sequence, with context. Participants were aged roughly 18 to 95 years, lived in 20 to 25 US areas, and enrolled virtually. Participant reports of clinical history set cohort assignment. Cohort 3 recovered donors had two negative PCRs, clearance, or symptom resolution. This sample is part of a study of blood T cell repertoires in COVID-19. Assay: immunoSEQ multiplex PCR; the TCRdb copy retains only in-frame clones and omits some. The sample consists of about 380,000 clones, approximately 87% of them appearing once. The CDR3 is 15 residues long. V lost 2 bases to trimming and J lost 5 bases; unmatched junction nucleotides: 4. The germline V gene encodes CDR1 SEHNR and CDR2 FQNEAQ (reference sequence).

This clonotype was obtained from a man aged 25 to 40 who had recovered from COVID-19. The sample taken for sequencing was PBMCs or T cells enriched from blood (not recorded which). The chain links TRBV7-9 to TRBJ2-5; 11 positions match TRBD2. Here the CDR3 reads CASSLSTSGVETQYF. The DNA for the CDR3 is TGTGCCAGCAGCTTATCGACTAGCGGGGTGGAGACCCAGTACTTC.